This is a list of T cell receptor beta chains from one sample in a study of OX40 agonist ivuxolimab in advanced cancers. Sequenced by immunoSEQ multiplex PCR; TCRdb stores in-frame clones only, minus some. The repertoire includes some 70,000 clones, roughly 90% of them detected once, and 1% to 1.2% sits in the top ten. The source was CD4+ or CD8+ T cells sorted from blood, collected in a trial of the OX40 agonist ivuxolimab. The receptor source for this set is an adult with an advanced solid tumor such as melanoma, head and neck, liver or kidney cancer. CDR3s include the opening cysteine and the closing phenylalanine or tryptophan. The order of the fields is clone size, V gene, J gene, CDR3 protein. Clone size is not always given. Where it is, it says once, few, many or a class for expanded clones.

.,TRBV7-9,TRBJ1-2,CASNGGGPGYTF
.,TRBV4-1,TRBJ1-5,CASSQDRGTPNQPQHF
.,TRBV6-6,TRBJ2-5,CASRPGGQETQYF
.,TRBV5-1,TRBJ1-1,CASSPGTVRGTEAFF
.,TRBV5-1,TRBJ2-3,CASSPQANTDTQYF
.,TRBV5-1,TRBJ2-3,CASSFAWGGADTQYF
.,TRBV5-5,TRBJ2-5,CASSRVGGNRETQYF
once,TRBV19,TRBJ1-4,CASSSLEGTTNEKLFF
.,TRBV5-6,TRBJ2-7,CASSWKKGWAYEQYF
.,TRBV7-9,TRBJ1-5,CASSLEGGGNQPQHF
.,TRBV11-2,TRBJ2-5,CASGRQGPETQYF
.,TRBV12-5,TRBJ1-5,CASGLAQNTRVTNQPQHF
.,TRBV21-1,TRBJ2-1,CASSKALFLGTGSYNEQFF
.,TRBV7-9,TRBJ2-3,CASSLGWPTSTDTQYF
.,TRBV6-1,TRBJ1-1,CATRTVNTEAFF
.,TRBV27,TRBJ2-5,CASSRTGRRETQYF
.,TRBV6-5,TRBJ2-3,CASSFRRTDTQYF
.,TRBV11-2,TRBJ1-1,CASSFSGGTEAFF
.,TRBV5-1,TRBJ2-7,CASSLGGQYEQYF
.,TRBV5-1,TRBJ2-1,CASSPQGDNEQFF
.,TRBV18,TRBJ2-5,CASSPPSGVETQYF
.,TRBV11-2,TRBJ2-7,CASSPSTGGAREQYF
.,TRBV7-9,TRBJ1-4,CASSFRPAAATNEKLFF
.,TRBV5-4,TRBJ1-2,CASSLEAGEYGYTF
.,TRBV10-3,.,CAISGGRQGLVYEQYF
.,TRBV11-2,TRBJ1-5,CASSLDRAGQPQHF
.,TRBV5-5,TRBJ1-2,CASSPGPALNGYTF